The T cell receptor (beta chain) described here comes from a study of cytomegalovirus exposure and HLA in healthy donors. Regarding the study as a whole: Overall, around 160 TCR beta chains were annotated as cytomegalovirus-associated. When presence/absence was analysed, sequencing depth was taken to be roughly uniform across donors. Despite most TCR sequences being rare, some public TCRs occurred in many donors.

Worth noting for this clone: Its antigen is unidentified.

CDR1 GTSNPN and CDR2 SVGIG come from the germline V gene (reference sequence). This CDR3 has 18 residues. V was shortened by 4 bases and J by 6 bases, with 25 bases between the two germline ends. The PCR employed 60 Vbeta primers together with 13 Jbeta primers. Method: immunoSEQ multiplex PCR; TCRdb's copy keeps in-frame clones and lacks some. The repertoire includes over 35,000 clones, 50% of them detected once, and about 12% sits in the top ten. The specimen was PBMCs. V is TRBV30 and J is TRBJ1-6, with a possible D match to TRBD1 (5 bases). The clonotype comes from a human donor in good health. In nucleotides, the CDR3 is TGTGCCTGGAAGCTTTCCTTACCGGGGGTAGGTGGTAATTCACCCCTCCACTTT. Encoded protein: CAWKLSLPGVGGNSPLHF.